A single sample gave rise to the 24 T cell receptor beta chains below, sequenced in a study of long-term antiretroviral therapy in people with HIV. It was version v3.0 of the immunoSEQ assay that was run at survey level. Clones were sequenced by immunoSEQ multiplex PCR, and TCRdb holds only the in-frame ones, with some missing. This table has 25,000 to 35,000 clones, nearly 95% appearing once. Sequences were derived from unsorted PBMCs, sampled 6.2 years after starting antiretroviral therapy. Receptor source: a middle-aged man with HIV.

The genes are TRBV5-1 and TRBJ2-1; D perhaps matches TRBD1 (6 bases). CDR1 is SGHRS and CDR2 is YFSETQ in the germline V gene. CDR3 size: 14 residues. V was shortened by 2 bases and J by 8 bases, with 14 bases between the two germline ends. CDR3 in DNA: TGCGCCAGCAGCTTAAATACAGGGTTGGATGAGCAGTTCTTC. It codes for CASSLNTGLDEQFF.

The chain employs TRBV9 and TRBJ2-1, with 8 positions matching TRBD1. From germline, CDR1 is SGDLS and CDR2 YYNGEE. V dropped 4 bases and J dropped 1; count of bases not matched to a gene: 7. The CDR3 contains 16 residues. The CDR3 DNA reads as TGTGCCAGCAGCACTGGACAGGGTGAATCCTACAATGAGCAGTTCTTC. Encoded protein: CASSTGQGESYNEQFF.

This clone has only one observation. The V gene is TRBV28, the J gene TRBJ2-5, with no clear D. Germline V gene lookup returns CDR1 MDHEN and CDR2 SYDVKM. This CDR3 comprises 13 residues. V lost 6 bases to trimming and J lost 2 bases, with 10 bases between them. CDR3 nucleotides: TGTGCCAGCAGGGGGTCAAATCAAGAGACCCAGTACTTC. Its protein is CASRGSNQETQYF.

This clone turned up a few times. The V and J genes are TRBV14 and TRBJ1-1; D remains ambiguous. CDR3 length: 11 residues. Per germline, CDR1 SGHDN and CDR2 FVKESK. Trimming cost V 4 bases and J 13 bases, with 13 bases left between them. The CDR3 bases are TGTGCCAGCAGCCCGGGTCTTAGGCATTTCTTT. It encodes CASSPGLRHFF.

The chain combines TRBV5-1 with TRBJ2-3; 7 bases match TRBD1. The germline CDR1 and CDR2 sequences are SGHRS and YFSETQ. Trimming at V came to 4 bases and at J to 6 bases, leaving 11 bases not matched to a gene. The CDR3 totals 15 residues. The CDR3: CASSPRGQTTDTQYF. The DNA for the CDR3 is TGCGCCAGCAGCCCAAGGGGGCAAACCACGGATACGCAGTATTTT.

DNA for the CDR3: TGTGCCAGCAGCCACCGACAGGGTAGGGGCACTGAAGCTTTCTTT. This codes for CASSHRQGRGTEAFF. The chain is built from TRBV6-6 and TRBJ1-1, with 7 bases lining up with TRBD1. After removal of 6 bases from V and 4 bases from J, the junction contained 11 bases not matched to a gene. Germline CDR1 and CDR2: MNHNY and SVGAGI (reference sequence). The CDR3 is made up of 15 amino acids.

The rearrangement links TRBV11-1 to TRBJ2-5, with D maybe TRBD2 (5 bases). Trimming left V 3 bases short and J 4 bases short, with 9 bases between. Looked up from germline, CDR1 is SGHAT and CDR2 is FQDESV (reference sequence). This CDR3 has 13 amino acids. The CDR3 sequence is CASSFPGGETQYF. The CDR3 DNA reads as TGTGCCAGCAGCTTTCCCGGAGGAGAGACCCAGTACTTC.

This sequence joins TRBV5-6 and TRBJ2-3, with a possible D match to TRBD2 (6 bases). Germline CDR1 is SGHDT and CDR2 is YYEEEE. The CDR3 has 15 amino acids. V was shortened by 2 bases and J by 1 base, with 11 bases between the two germline ends. CDR3 sequence reads: CASSFGGVGTDTQYF. The DNA for the CDR3 is TGTGCCAGCAGCTTCGGAGGGGTTGGCACAGATACGCAGTATTTT.

The chain uses TRBV7-8 and TRBJ1-6; D might be TRBD1 (6 bases). This CDR3 has 14 amino acids. The germline gives CDR1 SGHVS, CDR2 FQNEAQ. The germline V and J ends were trimmed by 5 bases and 5 bases, with 10 bases remaining between them. CDR3 nucleotides: TGTGCCAGCAGCCGGGACATCCATAATTCACCCCTCCACTTT. Translated, it gives CASSRDIHNSPLHF.

The chain employs TRBV18 and TRBJ1-2; possibly TRBD1 for D (6 bases). With 3 bases removed from V and 3 bases from J, the gap between germline ends came to 8 bases. The CDR3 contains 13 residues. Per the germline V gene, CDR1 is KGHSH and CDR2 is LQKENI. CDR3 residues: CASSPPGDYGYTF. In nucleotides, the CDR3 is TGTGCCAGCTCACCCCCAGGGGACTATGGCTACACCTTC.

The chain combines TRBV19 with TRBJ1-5; D call uncertain. Germline CDR1 is LNHDA and CDR2 is SQIVND (reference sequence). This CDR3 has 13 amino acids. V lost 6 bases and J 4 bases, leaving 10 bases between the germline ends. The DNA of the CDR3 is TGTGCCAGTAGCGAAGAGGCTAATCAGCCCCAGCATTTT. Amino acid sequence: CASSEEANQPQHF.

The genes are TRBV28 and TRBJ1-3; TRBD1 is a possible D gene (5 bases). The CDR3 spans 14 residues. The V gene lost 5 bases and the J gene lost 1 base, with 9 bases spanning the gap. Germline assignment: CDR1 MDHEN and CDR2 SYDVKM. The CDR3 here is CASSPWGSGNTIYF. CDR3 DNA: TGTGCCAGCAGTCCTTGGGGGTCTGGAAACACCATATATTTT.

The chain carries TRBV7-9 and TRBJ2-3, with D possibly being TRBD2 (6 bases). CDR1 and CDR2 from the germline V gene are SEHNR and FQNEAQ (reference sequence). This CDR3 has 14 residues. V lost 1 base and J 2 bases, leaving 7 bases between the germline ends. The chain's CDR3 is CASSLGTTTDTQYF. Written as DNA, the CDR3 is TGTGCCAGCAGCTTAGGGACTACCACAGATACGCAGTATTTT.

The chain combines TRBV6-5 with TRBJ2-1, with TRBD2 identical over 8 bases. The V gene's germline CDR1 is MNHEY and CDR2 SVGAGI. The V gene end was trimmed by 1 base and the J gene end by 9 bases; junction bases not matched to a gene: 8. This CDR3 contains 15 residues. CDR3 protein: CASSYYSGGPAEQFF. The CDR3 nucleotides read TGTGCCAGCAGTTACTATTCGGGAGGGCCTGCTGAGCAGTTCTTC.

As concerns this clone: Sequence at one end of the junction differs from germline and may be a read error. The chain links TRBV30 to TRBJ1-1; the D is unclear. There are 13 residues in the CDR3. Germline-derived CDR1 and CDR2 are GTSNPN and SVGIG (reference sequence). CDR3 in amino acids: CAWSVDGGKRPSF. The CDR3 bases are TGTGCCTGGAGTGTAGATGGTGGGAAAAGACCGTCCTTT.

This clone appeared a few times. V is TRBV6-5 and J is TRBJ2-5; possible D gene TRBD2, 6 bases. Trimming stripped 5 bases from V and 4 bases from J, with 14 bases between. The CDR3 has 14 residues. Germline V gene lookup returns CDR1 MNHEY and CDR2 SVGAGI. CDR3 nucleotide sequence: TGTGCCAGCAGTAACCTACTAGCAGGAGAGACCCAGTACTTC. Amino acid sequence: CASSNLLAGETQYF.

The V call is TRBV20-1, the J call TRBJ2-3, with D possibly called TRBD1 or TRBD2 (5 bases each). The V gene's germline CDR1 is DFQATT and CDR2 SNEGSKA (reference sequence). The CDR3 has 10 residues. Trimming pared 8 bases from V and 6 bases from J, leaving 9 bases between. The CDR3: CSPRGDTQYF. Here the CDR3 DNA reads TGCAGTCCCCGGGGCGATACGCAGTATTTT.

The chain uses TRBV18 and TRBJ1-3; D is ambiguous. The CDR3 contains 17 residues. Germline V gives CDR1 KGHSH, CDR2 LQKENI. The V end was cut by 1 base, the J end by 2 bases, with 15 bases between. This CDR3 is CASSPREAAYTGNTIYF. CDR3 nucleotides: TGTGCCAGCTCACCACGTGAGGCAGCTTATACTGGAAACACCATATATTTT.

This chain uses TRBV18 with TRBJ1-1; perhaps TRBD1 as D (6 bases). V lost 0 bases and J 3 bases, leaving 8 bases between the germline ends. The CDR3 sequence is 14 residues long. Germline V gene data show CDR1 as KGHSH and CDR2 as LQKENI. CDR3 in DNA: TGTGCCAGCTCACCACCGACAGGCCACACTGAAGCTTTCTTT. This encodes CASSPPTGHTEAFF.

The genes are TRBV11-2 and TRBJ2-7, with 7 bases that match TRBD2. J was trimmed by 6 bases and V by 1 base; bases with no gene match: 6. There are 14 residues in the CDR3. Per the germline V gene, CDR1 is SGHAT and CDR2 is FQNNGV. CDR3 amino acids: CASSLVRDYSEQYF. The CDR3 coding sequence is TGTGCCAGCAGCTTAGTACGGGACTATAGCGAGCAGTACTTC.

The sample holds one count of this clone. V is TRBV19 and J is TRBJ1-1; TRBD1 is a possible D gene (6 bases). The V end was cut by 7 bases, the J end by 0 bases, with 15 bases between. This CDR3 has 15 amino acids. Germline V gene sequence: CDR1 LNHDA, CDR2 SQIVND (reference sequence). Written as DNA, the CDR3 is TGTGCCAGTACCCCTAGGGGGACACTGAACACTGAAGCTTTCTTT. Its protein product is CASTPRGTLNTEAFF.

This clone was counted once. V gene TRBV5-6 combines with J gene TRBJ1-5; D is uncertain. Germline CDR1 SGHDT, CDR2 YYEEEE. V lost 0 bases and J lost 3, with 7 bases in between. The CDR3 is made up of 14 amino acids. The CDR3 is CASSLAGSNQPQHF. DNA for the CDR3: TGTGCCAGCAGCTTGGCCGGTTCCAATCAGCCCCAGCATTTT.

In nucleotides, the CDR3 is TGTGCCAGCAGAGGTGACGTAGCCAAAAACATTCAGTACTTC. Protein product: CASRGDVAKNIQYF. This chain connects TRBV6-5 to TRBJ2-4; the D is unclear. Germline-derived CDR1 and CDR2 are MNHEY and SVGAGI. Trimming took off 6 bases at V and 0 bases at J, with 9 bases between the two ends. This CDR3 is 14 amino acids long.

The chain is built from TRBV29-1 and TRBJ1-1, with a tentative D call TRBD1 (6 bases). Germline values: CDR1 SQVTM, CDR2 ANQGSEA. The CDR3 extends over 13 amino acids. V lost 1 base, J lost 1 base, and 7 bases lay in between. The CDR3 DNA sequence: TGCAGCGTTGAAGGACAGGAGAACACTGAAGCTTTCTTT. Translated: CSVEGQENTEAFF.